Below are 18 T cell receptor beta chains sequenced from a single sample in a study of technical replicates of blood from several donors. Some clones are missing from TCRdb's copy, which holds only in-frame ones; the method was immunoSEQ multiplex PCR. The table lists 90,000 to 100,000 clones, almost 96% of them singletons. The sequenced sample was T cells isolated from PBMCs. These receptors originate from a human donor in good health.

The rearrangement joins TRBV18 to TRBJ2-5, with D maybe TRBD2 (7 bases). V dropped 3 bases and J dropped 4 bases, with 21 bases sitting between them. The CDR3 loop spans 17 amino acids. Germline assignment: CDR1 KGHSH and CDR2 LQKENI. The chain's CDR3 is CASSPRGGQFPTETQYF. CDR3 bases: TGTGCCAGCTCACCGAGGGGGGGCCAGTTCCCCACAGAGACCCAGTACTTC.

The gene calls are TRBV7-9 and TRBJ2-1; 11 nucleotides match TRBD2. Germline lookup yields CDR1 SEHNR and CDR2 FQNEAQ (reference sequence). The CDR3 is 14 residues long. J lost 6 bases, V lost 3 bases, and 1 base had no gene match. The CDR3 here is CASSFLAGGNEQFF. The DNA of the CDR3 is TGTGCCAGCAGCTTCCTAGCGGGAGGCAATGAGCAGTTCTTC. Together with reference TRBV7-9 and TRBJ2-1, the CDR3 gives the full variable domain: DTGVSQNPRHKITKRGQNVTFRCDPISEHNRLYWYRQTLGQGPEFLTYFQNEAQLEKSRLLSDRFSAERPKGSFSTLEIQRTEQGDSAMYLCASSFLAGGNEQFFGPGTRLTVL.

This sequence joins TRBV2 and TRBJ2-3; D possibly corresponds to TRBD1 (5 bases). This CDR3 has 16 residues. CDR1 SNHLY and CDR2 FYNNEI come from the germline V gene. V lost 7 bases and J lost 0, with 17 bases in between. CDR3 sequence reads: CASMGQGLSSTDTQYF. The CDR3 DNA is TGTGCCAGCATGGGTCAGGGCCTGAGTAGCACAGATACGCAGTATTTT.

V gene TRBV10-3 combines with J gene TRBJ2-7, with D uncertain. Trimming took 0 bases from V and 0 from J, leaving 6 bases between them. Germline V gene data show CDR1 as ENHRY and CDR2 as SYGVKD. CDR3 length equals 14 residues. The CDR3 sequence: CAISESTLSYEQYF. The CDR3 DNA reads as TGTGCCATCAGTGAGTCGACACTCTCCTACGAGCAGTACTTC.

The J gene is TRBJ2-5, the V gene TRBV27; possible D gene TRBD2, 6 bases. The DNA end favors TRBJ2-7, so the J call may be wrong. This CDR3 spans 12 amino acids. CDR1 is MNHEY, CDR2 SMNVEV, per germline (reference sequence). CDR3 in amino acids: CASRTGAFEQYF. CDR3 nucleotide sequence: TGTGCCAGCAGGACGGGAGCATTCGAGCAGTACTTC.

This CDR3 is CASSYHRQGRAFF. The CDR3 coding sequence is TGTGCCAGCAGTTATCACAGACAGGGAAGAGCTTTCTTT. The chain recombines TRBV6-5 with TRBJ1-1; 7 nucleotides align to TRBD1. Germline-derived CDR1 and CDR2 are MNHEY and SVGAGI. V lost 3 bases and J lost 10; bases outside the gene matches: 8. This CDR3 has 13 amino acids.

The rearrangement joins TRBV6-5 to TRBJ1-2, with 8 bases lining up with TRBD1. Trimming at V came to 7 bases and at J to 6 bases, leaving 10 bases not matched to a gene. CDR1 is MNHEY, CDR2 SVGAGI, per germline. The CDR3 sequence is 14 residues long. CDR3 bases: TGTGCCAGCACGATACAGGGGGGGAGAGATGGCTACACCTTC. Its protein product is CASTIQGGRDGYTF.

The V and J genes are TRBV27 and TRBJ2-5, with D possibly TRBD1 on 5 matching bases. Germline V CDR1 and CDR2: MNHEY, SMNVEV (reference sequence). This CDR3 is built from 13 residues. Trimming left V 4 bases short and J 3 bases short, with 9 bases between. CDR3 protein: CASSSRAEETQYF. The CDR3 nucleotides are TGTGCCAGCAGTTCCAGGGCAGAAGAGACCCAGTACTTC.

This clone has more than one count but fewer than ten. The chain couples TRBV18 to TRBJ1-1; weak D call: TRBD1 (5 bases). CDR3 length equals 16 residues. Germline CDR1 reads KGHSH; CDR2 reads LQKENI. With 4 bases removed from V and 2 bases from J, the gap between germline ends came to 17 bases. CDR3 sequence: CASSLSRIGVNTEAFF. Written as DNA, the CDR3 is TGTGCCAGCTCACTGAGTAGAATAGGGGTAAACACTGAAGCTTTCTTT.

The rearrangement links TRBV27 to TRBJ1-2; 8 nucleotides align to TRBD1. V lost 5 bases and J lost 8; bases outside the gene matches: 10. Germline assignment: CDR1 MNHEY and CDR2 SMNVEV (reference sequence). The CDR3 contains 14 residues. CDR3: CASSPRQGRVGYTF. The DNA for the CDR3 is TGTGCCAGCAGTCCCCGACAGGGGAGAGTAGGCTACACCTTC.

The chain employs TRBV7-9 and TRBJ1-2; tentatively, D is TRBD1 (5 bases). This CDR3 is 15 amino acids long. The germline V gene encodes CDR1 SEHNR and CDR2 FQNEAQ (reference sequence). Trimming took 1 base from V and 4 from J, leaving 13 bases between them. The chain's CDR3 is CASSLDSSRVYGYTF. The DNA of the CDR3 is TGTGCCAGCAGCTTAGATAGTTCCAGGGTCTATGGCTACACCTTC.

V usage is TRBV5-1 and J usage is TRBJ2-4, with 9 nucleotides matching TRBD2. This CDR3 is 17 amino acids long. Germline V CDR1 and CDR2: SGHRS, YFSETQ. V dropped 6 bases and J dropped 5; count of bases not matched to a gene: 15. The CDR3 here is CASNQARLADGENIQYF. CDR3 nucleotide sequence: TGCGCCAGCAACCAAGCCCGACTAGCGGACGGGGAAAACATTCAGTACTTC.

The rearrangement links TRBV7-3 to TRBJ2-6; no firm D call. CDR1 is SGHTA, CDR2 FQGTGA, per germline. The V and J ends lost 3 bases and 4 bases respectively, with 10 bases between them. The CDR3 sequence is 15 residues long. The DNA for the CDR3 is TGTGCCAGCAGCTTCAACCAAGCCGGGGCCAACGTCCTGACTTTC. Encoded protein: CASSFNQAGANVLTF. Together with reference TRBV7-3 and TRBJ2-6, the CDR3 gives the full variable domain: GAGVSQTPSNKVTEKGKYVELRCDPISGHTALYWYRQSLGQGPEFLIYFQGTGAADDSGLPNDRFFAVRPEGSVSTLKIQRTERGDSAVYLCASSFNQAGANVLTFGAGSRLTVL.

The CDR3 DNA is TGCGCCAGCAGCTTAGCAGGGGGAGGAGATGGCTACACCTTC. It translates to CASSLAGGGDGYTF. This rearrangement joins TRBV5-1 to TRBJ1-2; 7 nucleotides match TRBD1. This CDR3 spans 14 amino acids. Germline V gene data show CDR1 as SGHRS and CDR2 as YFSETQ. The V segment lost 2 bases and the J segment 6 bases; nucleotides outside the gene matches: 7.

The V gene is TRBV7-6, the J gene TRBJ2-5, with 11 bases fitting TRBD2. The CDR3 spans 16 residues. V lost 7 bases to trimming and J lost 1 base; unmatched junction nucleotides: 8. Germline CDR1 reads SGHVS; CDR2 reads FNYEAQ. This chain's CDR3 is CASTQLAGASQETQYF. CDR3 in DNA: TGTGCCAGCACCCAACTAGCGGGGGCCTCCCAAGAGACCCAGTACTTC.

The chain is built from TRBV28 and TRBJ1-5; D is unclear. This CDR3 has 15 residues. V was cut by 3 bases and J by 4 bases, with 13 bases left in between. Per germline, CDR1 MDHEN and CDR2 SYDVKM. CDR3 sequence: CASSLRANTNQPQHF. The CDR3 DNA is TGTGCCAGCAGTTTGAGAGCAAATACGAATCAGCCCCAGCATTTT.

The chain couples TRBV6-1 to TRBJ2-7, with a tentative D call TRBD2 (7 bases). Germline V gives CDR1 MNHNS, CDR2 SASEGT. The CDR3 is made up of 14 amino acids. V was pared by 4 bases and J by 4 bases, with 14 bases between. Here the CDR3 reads CASSVPGGKYEQYF. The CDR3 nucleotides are TGTGCCAGCAGTGTACCGGGGGGCAAGTACGAGCAGTACTTC.

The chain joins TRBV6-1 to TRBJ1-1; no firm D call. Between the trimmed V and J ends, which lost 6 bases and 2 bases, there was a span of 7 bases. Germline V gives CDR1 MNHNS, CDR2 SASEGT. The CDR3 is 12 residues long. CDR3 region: CASRDSNTEAFF. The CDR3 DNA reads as TGTGCCAGCAGAGATAGTAACACTGAAGCTTTCTTT.